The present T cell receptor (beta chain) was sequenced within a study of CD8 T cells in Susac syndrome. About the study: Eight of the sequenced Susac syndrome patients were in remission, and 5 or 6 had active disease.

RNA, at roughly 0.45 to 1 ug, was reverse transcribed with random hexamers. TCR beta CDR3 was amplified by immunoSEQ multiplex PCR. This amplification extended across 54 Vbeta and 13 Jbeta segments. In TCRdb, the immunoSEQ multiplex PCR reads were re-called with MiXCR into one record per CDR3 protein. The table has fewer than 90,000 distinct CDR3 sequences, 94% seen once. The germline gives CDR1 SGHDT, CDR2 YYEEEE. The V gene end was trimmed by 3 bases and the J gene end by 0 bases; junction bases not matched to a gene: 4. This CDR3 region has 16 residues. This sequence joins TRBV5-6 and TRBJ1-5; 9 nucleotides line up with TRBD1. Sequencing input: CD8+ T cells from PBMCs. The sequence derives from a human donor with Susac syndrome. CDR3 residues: CASSWGTGHSNQPQHF. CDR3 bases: TGTGCCAGCAGCTGGGGGACAGGGCATAGCAATCAGCCCCAGCATTTT.